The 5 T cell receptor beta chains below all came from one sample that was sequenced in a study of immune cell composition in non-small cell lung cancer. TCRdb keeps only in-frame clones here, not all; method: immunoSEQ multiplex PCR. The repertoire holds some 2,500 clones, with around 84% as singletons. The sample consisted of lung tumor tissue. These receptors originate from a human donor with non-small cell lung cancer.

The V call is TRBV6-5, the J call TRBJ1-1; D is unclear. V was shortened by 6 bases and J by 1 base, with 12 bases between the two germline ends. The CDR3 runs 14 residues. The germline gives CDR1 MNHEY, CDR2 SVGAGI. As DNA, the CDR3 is TGTGCCAGCAGGTCCAGACTTAGGAACACTGAAGCTTTCTTT. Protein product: CASRSRLRNTEAFF.

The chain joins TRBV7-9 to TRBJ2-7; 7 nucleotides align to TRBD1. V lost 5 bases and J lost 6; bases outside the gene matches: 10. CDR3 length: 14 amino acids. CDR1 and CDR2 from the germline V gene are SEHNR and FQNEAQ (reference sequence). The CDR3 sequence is CASSPRQGLGEQYF. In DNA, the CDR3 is TGTGCCAGCAGCCCTCGACAGGGTCTGGGCGAGCAGTACTTC.

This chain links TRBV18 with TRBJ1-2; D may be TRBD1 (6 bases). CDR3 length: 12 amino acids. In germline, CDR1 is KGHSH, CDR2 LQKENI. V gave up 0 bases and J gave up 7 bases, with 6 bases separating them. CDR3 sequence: CASSPPGAGYTF. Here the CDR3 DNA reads TGTGCCAGCTCACCACCGGGGGCTGGCTACACCTTC. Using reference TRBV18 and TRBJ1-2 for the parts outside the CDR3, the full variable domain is NAGVMQNPRHLVRRRGQEARLRCSPMKGHSHVYWYRQLPEEGLKFMVYLQKENIIDESGMPKERFSAEFPKEGPSILRIQQVVRGDSAAYFCASSPPGAGYTFGSGTRLTVV.

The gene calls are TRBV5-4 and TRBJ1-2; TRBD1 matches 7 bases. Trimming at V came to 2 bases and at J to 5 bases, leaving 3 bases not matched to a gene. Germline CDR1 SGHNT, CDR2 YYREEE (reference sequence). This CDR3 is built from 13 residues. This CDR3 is CASSLDRVYGYTF. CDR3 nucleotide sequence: TGTGCCAGCAGCTTAGACAGGGTTTATGGCTACACCTTC.

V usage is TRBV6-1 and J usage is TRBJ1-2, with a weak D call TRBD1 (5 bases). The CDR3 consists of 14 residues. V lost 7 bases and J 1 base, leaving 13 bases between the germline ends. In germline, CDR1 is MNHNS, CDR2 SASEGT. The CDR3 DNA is TGTGCCAGCAACGACAGCCCTTTTAACTATGGCTACACCTTC. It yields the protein CASNDSPFNYGYTF.